This T cell receptor beta chain was observed in a study of blood T cell repertoires in COVID-19. Across the whole study: The United States, Italy and Spain supplied acute and convalescent COVID-19 samples.

In the original processing: Amplification of reference gene primers was used by the study to estimate nucleated cell counts. Here immunoSEQ multiplex PCR was the method, and the copy in TCRdb shows in-frame clones only, minus some. From that table come the V and J calls and clone size; the DNA was used to work out D and trimming. Of 85,000 to 100,000 clones listed, about 78% are singletons. This clone has only one observation. V was clipped by 1 base and J by 6 bases, with 11 bases between them. The CDR3 covers 14 residues. From germline, CDR1 is SGHNT and CDR2 YENEEA. The chain carries TRBV11-3 and TRBJ2-3, with D perhaps matching TRBD2 (5 bases). This clonotype originated in a man aged 45 to 65 who had recovered from COVID-19. The specimen sequenced was peripheral blood. As DNA, the CDR3 is TGTGCCAGCAGCTTAGGGGGTGGGGAGGATACGCAGTATTTT. Its protein product is CASSLGGGEDTQYF. The variable domain in full, completed from reference TRBV11-3 and TRBJ2-3, reads EAGVVQSPRYKIIEKKQPVAFWCNPISGHNTLYWYLQNLGQGPELLIRYENEEAVDDSQLPKDRFSAERLKGVDSTLKIQPAELGDSAVYLCASSLGGGEDTQYFGPGTRLTVL.